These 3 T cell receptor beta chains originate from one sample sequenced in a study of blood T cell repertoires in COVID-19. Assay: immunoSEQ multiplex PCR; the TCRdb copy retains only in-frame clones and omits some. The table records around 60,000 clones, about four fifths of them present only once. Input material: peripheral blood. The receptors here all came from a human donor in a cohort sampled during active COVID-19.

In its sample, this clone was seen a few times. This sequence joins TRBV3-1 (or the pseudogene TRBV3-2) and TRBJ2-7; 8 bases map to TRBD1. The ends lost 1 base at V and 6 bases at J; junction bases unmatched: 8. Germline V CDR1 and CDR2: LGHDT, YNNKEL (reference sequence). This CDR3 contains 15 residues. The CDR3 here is CASSQGGQGGSEQYF. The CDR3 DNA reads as TGTGCCAGCAGCCAAGGAGGACAGGGTGGGAGCGAGCAGTACTTC.

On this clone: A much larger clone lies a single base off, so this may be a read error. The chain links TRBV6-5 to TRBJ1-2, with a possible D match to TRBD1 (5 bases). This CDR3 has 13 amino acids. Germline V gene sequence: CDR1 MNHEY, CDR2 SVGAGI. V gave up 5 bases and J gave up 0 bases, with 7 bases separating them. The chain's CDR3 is CASSPTANYGYTF. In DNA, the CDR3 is TGTGCCAGCAGTCCGACAGCTAACTATGGCTACACCTTC.

CDR3 sequence reads: CATSDQLAGGPQTQYF. The CDR3 DNA is TGTGCCACCAGTGACCAACTAGCGGGAGGGCCACAGACGCAGTATTTT. The chain combines TRBV24-1 with TRBJ2-3, with TRBD2 matching 13 bases. CDR1 and CDR2 from the germline V gene are KGHDR and SFDVKD. V trimming: 4 bases; J trimming: 9 bases; junction bases outside the gene matches: 9. The CDR3 totals 16 residues.